This T cell receptor (beta chain) is drawn from a study of read filtering for tumor transcriptome and immune sequencing. The CDR3 loop spans 16 amino acids. Germline V CDR1 and CDR2: MNHNS, SASEGT. With 4 bases clipped from V and 8 bases from J, the junction kept 10 bases outside the gene matches. Overall study findings and caveats: In IR-seq, single-read clonotypes were roughly 82% of clonotypes but around 3.2% of reads.

In its sample, this clonotype was seen many times. Its target is unknown. Molecular barcoded adaptors covering alpha/delta and beta/gamma chains were used on 400 to 450 ng RNA. MiXCR, run by TCRdb on the reads, gives a single entry per CDR3 protein. The profile shows over 45,000 distinct CDR3 sequences, around a fifth of them singletons. Sample: a population of CD138-negative cells sorted from bone marrow. The chain couples TRBV6-1 to TRBJ2-1; 11 nucleotides agree with TRBD2. The sequence came from a donor aged 40 or over with multiple myeloma. The CDR3 DNA is TGTGCCAGCAGTGTGCGGTCTAGCGGGAGGTGGGATGAGCAGTTCTTC. Translating gives CASSVRSSGRWDEQFF.